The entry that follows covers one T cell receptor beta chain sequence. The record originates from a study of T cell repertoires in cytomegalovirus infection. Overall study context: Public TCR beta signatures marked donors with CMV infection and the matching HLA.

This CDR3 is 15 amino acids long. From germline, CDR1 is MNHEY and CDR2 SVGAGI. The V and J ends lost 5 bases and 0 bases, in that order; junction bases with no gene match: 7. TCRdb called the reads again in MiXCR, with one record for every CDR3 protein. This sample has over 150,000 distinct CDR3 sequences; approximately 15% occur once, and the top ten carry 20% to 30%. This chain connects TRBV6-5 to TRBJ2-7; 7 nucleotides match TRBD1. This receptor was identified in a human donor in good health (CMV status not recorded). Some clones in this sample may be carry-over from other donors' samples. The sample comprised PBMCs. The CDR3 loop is CASSRYGDSSYEQYF. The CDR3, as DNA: TGTGCCAGCAGTCGTTACGGGGACAGCTCCTACGAGCAGTACTTC.